The 5 T cell receptor beta chains below all came from one sample that was sequenced in a study of T-cell reconstitution after alpha-beta-depleted transplantation in children. Researchers prepared the TCRbeta library using unique molecular identifiers, the study reports. TCRdb passed the PCR reads through MiXCR, listing each CDR3 protein once. Among some 830,000 distinct CDR3 sequences listed, 15% to 20% were seen once. The specimen comprised PBMCs, mostly from graft donor cells, sampled 360 days after TCRalphabeta/CD19-depleted stem cell transplant. Receptors originate from a male patient between 10 and 17 years old who had a stem cell transplant for acute lymphoblastic leukemia, so the T cells may come from the graft donor.

At least ten counts were recorded for this clonotype. The genes are TRBV7-8 and TRBJ2-2, with D possibly matching TRBD2 (6 bases). V was trimmed by 3 bases and J by 1 base, leaving 12 bases between them. The V gene's germline CDR1 is SGHVS and CDR2 FQNEAQ. The CDR3 totals 16 residues. The DNA for the CDR3 is TGTGCCAGCAGCTTTGGAGGGTTTGGGAACACCGGGGAGCTGTTTTTT. It encodes CASSFGGFGNTGELFF.

J is TRBJ1-1 and V is TRBV20-1; D gene ambiguous. CDR1 DFQATT and CDR2 SNEGSKA come from the germline V gene (reference sequence). There are 13 residues in the CDR3. V was pared by 5 bases and J by 3 bases, with 13 bases between. The CDR3 coding sequence is TGCAGTGCTGAGGCTCAGGATGACACTGAAGCTTTCTTT. This gives the protein CSAEAQDDTEAFF.

This clonotype was found a few times. V is TRBV29-1 and J is TRBJ2-5; D ambiguous. Germline CDR1 reads SQVTM; CDR2 reads ANQGSEA. This CDR3 is 12 amino acids long. V was pared by 7 bases and J by 2 bases, with 11 bases between. The CDR3 here is CSAAWGQETQYF. In nucleotides, the CDR3 is TGCAGCGCCGCCTGGGGACAAGAGACCCAGTACTTC.

The sample holds many counts of this clonotype. The V gene is TRBV20-1, the J gene TRBJ2-7; D is uncertain. The germline gives CDR1 DFQATT, CDR2 SNEGSKA (reference sequence). Trimming took 0 bases from V and 5 from J, leaving 8 bases between them. The CDR3 contains 12 residues. The CDR3 region is CSARDPPDEQYF. For the CDR3, the DNA is TGCAGTGCTAGAGACCCTCCGGACGAGCAGTACTTC.

The V gene is TRBV29-1, the J gene TRBJ2-5, with D possibly called TRBD1 or TRBD2 (5 bases each). V dropped 5 bases and J dropped 1 base, with 11 bases sitting between them. The germline gives CDR1 SQVTM, CDR2 ANQGSEA. This CDR3 has 13 amino acids. The CDR3 protein is CSVHGAGQETQYF. CDR3 sequence (DNA): TGCAGCGTTCACGGGGCGGGCCAAGAGACCCAGTACTTC.